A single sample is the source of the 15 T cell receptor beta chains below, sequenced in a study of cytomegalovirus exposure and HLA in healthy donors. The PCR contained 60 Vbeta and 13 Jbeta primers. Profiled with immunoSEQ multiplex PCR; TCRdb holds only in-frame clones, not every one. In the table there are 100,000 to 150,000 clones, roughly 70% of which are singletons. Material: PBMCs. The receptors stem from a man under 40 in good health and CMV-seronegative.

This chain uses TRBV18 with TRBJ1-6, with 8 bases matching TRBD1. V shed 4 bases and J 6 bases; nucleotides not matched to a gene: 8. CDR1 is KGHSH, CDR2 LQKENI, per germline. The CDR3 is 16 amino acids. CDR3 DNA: TGTGCCAGCTCACGCCAGGGGGCGAGCTCTAATTCACCCCTCCACTTT. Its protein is CASSRQGASSNSPLHF.

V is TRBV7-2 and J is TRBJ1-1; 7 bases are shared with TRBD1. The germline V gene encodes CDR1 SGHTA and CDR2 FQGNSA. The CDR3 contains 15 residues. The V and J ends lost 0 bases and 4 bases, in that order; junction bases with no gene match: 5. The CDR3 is CASSLAGRGSTEAFF. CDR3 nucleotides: TGTGCCAGCAGCTTAGCCGGCAGGGGGAGCACTGAAGCTTTCTTT.

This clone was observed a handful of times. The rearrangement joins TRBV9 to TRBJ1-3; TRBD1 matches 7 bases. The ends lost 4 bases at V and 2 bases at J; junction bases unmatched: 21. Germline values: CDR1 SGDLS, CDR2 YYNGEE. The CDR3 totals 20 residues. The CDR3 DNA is TGTGCCAGCAGCCACAACCTAGGGACAGATTCCTTCAACACTGGAAACACCATATATTTT. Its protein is CASSHNLGTDSFNTGNTIYF.

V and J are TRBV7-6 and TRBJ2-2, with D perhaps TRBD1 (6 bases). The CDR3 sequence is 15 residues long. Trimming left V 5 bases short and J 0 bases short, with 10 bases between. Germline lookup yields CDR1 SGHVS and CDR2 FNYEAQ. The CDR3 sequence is CASSHRATNTGELFF. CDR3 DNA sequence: TGTGCCAGCAGCCACAGGGCCACGAACACCGGGGAGCTGTTTTTT.

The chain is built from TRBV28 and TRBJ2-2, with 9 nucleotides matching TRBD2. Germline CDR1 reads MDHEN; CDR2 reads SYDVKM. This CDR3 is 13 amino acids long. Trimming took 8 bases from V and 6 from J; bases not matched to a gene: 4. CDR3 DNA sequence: TGTGCCAGCGGGACTAGCCGGGCCGGGGAGCTGTTTTTT. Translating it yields CASGTSRAGELFF.

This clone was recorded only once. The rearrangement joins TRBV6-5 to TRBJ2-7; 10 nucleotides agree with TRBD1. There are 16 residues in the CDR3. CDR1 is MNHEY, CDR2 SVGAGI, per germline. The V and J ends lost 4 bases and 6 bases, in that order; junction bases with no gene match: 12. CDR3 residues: CASSSRRTGGLSEQYF. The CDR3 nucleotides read TGTGCCAGCAGTTCAAGGCGGACAGGGGGACTCTCCGAGCAGTACTTC.

The CDR3 coding sequence is TGTGCCAGCAGTCCATGGACAGGGGGAACTGAGACCCAGTACTTC. It codes for CASSPWTGGTETQYF. The chain uses TRBV6-6 and TRBJ2-5; 10 bases are a match to TRBD1. V lost 5 bases, J lost 5 bases, and 8 bases stayed unmatched. Germline CDR1 MNHNY, CDR2 SVGAGI (reference sequence). The CDR3 length is 15 residues.

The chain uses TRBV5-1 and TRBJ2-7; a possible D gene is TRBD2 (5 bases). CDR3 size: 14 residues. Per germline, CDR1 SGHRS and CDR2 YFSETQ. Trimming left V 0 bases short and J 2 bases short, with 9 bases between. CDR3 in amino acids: CASSLDGVPYEQYF. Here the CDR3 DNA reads TGCGCCAGCAGCTTGGACGGGGTACCCTACGAGCAGTACTTC.

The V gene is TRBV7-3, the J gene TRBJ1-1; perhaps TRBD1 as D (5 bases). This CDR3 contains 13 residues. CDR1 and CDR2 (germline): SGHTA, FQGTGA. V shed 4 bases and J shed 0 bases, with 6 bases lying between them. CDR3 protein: CASSWTMNTEAFF. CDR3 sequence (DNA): TGTGCCAGCAGCTGGACAATGAACACTGAAGCTTTCTTT.

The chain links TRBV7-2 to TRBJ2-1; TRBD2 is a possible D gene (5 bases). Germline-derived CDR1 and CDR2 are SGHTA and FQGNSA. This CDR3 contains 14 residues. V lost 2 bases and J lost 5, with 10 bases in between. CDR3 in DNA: TGTGCCAGCAGCTTACTAGCCAATAACAATGAGCAGTTCTTC. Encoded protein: CASSLLANNNEQFF.

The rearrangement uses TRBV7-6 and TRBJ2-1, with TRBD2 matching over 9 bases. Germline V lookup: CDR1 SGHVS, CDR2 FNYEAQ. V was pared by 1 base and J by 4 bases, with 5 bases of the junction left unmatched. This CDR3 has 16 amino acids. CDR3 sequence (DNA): TGTGCCAGCAGCTTAGAGCGGGGGGTAAATTACAATGAGCAGTTCTTC. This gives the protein CASSLERGVNYNEQFF.

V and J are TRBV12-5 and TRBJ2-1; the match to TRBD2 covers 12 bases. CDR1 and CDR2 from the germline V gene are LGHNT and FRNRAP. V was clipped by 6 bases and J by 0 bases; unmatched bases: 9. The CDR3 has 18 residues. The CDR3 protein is CASGPGTSGPSSYNEQFF. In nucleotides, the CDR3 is TGTGCTAGTGGCCCGGGGACTAGCGGGCCAAGCTCCTACAATGAGCAGTTCTTC.

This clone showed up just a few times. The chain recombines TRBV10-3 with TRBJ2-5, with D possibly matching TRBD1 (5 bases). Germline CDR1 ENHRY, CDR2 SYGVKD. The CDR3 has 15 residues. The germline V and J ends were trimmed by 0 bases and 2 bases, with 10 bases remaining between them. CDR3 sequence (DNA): TGTGCCATCAGTGAGTCGAATAGGGGTCAAGAGACCCAGTACTTC. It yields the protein CAISESNRGQETQYF.

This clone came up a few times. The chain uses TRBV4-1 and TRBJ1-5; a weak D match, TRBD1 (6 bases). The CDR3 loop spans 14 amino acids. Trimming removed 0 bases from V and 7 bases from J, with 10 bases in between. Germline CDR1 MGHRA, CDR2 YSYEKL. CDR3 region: CASSQESRGQPQHF. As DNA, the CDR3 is TGCGCCAGCAGCCAAGAGTCCAGGGGCCAGCCCCAGCATTTT.

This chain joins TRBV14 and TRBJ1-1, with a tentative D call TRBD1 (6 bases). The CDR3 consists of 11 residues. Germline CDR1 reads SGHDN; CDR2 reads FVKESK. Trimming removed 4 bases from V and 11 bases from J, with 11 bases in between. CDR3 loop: CASSLGGVAFF. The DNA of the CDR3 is TGTGCCAGCAGCCTTGGGGGCGTTGCTTTCTTT.